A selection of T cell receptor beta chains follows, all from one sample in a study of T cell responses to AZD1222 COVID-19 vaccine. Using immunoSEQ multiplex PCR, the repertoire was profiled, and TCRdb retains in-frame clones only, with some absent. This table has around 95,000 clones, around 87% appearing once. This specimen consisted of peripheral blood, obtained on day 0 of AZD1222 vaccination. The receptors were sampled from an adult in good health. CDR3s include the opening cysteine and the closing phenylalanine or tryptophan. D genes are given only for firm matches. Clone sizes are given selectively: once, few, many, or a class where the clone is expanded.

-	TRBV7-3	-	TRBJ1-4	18	CASSLIGPWKATNEKLFF	TGTGCCAGCAGCTTAATTGGTCCCTGGAAAGCAACTAATGAAAAACTGTTTTTT
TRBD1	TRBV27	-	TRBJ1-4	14	CASSRQGAGEKLFF	TGTGCCAGCAGTCGTCAGGGGGCTGGTGAAAAACTGTTTTTT
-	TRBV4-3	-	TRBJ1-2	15	CASSQDPQGNYGYTF	TGCGCCAGCAGCCAAGACCCCCAGGGTAACTATGGCTACACCTTC
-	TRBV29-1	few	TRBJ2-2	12	CSVAGNTGELFF	TGCAGCGTTGCAGGGAACACCGGGGAGCTGTTTTTT
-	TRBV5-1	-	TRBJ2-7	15	CASSLVPGAVYEQYF	TGCGCCAGCAGCTTGGTACCAGGGGCGGTCTACGAGCAGTACTTC
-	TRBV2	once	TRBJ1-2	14	CASSELVDSSGYTF	TGTGCCAGCAGTGAATTGGTGGATTCGAGCGGCTACACCTTC
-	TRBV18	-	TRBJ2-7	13	CASSPDMAYEQYF	TGTGCCAGCTCACCAGACATGGCCTACGAGCAGTACTTC
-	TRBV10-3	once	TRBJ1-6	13	CAISGANNSPLHF	TGTGCCATCAGTGGGGCGAATAATTCACCCCTCCACTTT
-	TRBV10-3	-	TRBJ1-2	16	CAISERYQASNYGYTF	TGTGCCATCAGTGAGCGGTATCAGGCCTCTAACTATGGCTACACCTTC
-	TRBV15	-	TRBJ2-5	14	CATREREGRQTQYF	TGTGCCACCAGAGAACGAGAGGGGCGGCAGACCCAGTACTTC
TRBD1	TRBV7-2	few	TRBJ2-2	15	CASSVGQARAGELFF	TGTGCCAGCAGCGTAGGACAGGCAAGAGCCGGGGAGCTGTTTTTT
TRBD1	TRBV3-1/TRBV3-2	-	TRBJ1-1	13	CASRTAGGTEAFF	TGTGCCAGCAGGACAGCAGGGGGCACTGAAGCTTTCTTT
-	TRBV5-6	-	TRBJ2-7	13	CASSLNRFYEQYF	TGTGCCAGCAGCTTGAACAGATTCTACGAGCAGTACTTC
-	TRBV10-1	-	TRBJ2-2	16	CASRGTGANYTGELFF	TGCGCCAGCCGGGGGACCGGGGCCAATTACACCGGGGAGCTGTTTTTT
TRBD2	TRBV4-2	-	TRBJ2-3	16	CASSGGLAGDTDTQYF	TGTGCCAGCAGCGGAGGGCTAGCGGGGGACACAGATACGCAGTATTTT
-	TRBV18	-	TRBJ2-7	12	CASSRAANEQYF	TGTGCCAGCTCACGGGCGGCCAACGAGCAGTACTTC
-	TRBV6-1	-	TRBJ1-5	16	CASSETGIIYNQPQHF	TGTGCCAGCAGTGAAACCGGGATAATATACAATCAGCCCCAGCATTTT
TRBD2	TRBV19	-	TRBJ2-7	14	CASSIRLAGGEQYF	TGTGCCAGTAGTATAAGACTAGCGGGGGGCGAGCAGTACTTC
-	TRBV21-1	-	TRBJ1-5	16	CASSKAPGPANQPQHF	TGTGCCAGCAGCAAAGCGCCTGGGCCAGCAAATCAGCCCCAGCATTTT
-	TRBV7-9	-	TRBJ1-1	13	CASSLEMNTEAFF	TGTGCCAGCAGCTTAGAAATGAACACTGAAGCTTTCTTT
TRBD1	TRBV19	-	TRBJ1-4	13	CATEGTGMRKLFF	TGTGCCACCGAAGGGACAGGGATGAGAAAACTGTTTTTT
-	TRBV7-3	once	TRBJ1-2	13	CASSPDSNYGYTF	TGTGCCAGCAGTCCGGACAGTAACTATGGCTACACCTTC
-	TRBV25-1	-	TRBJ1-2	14	CASSEDLIVGGYTF	TGTGCCAGCAGTGAAGATCTTATAGTCGGCGGCTACACCTTC
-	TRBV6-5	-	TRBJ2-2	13	CASSYFLQGELFF	TGTGCCAGCAGTTACTTTCTGCAGGGGGAGCTGTTTTTT
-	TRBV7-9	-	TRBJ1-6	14	CASSFGHSNSPLHF	TGTGCCAGCAGCTTTGGGCATTCCAATTCACCCCTCCACTTT
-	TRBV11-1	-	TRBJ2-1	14	CASRDWRGGNEQFF	TGTGCCAGTCGTGACTGGCGGGGAGGAAATGAGCAGTTCTTC
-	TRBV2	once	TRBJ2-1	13	CASLLGSYNEQFF	TGTGCCAGCCTTTTGGGGAGCTACAATGAGCAGTTCTTC
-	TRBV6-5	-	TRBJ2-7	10	CAVLQNEQYF	TGTGCCGTACTCCAGAACGAGCAGTACTTC
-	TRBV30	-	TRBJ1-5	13	CAWSAGRGSAQHF	TGTGCCTGGAGCGCAGGCCGGGGCAGCGCCCAGCATTTT
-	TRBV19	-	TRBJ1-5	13	CASSMSEDQPQHF	TGTGCCAGTAGTATGTCAGAAGATCAGCCCCAGCATTTT
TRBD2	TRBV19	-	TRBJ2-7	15	CASSRTGTTYYEQYF	TGTGCCAGTAGCCGCACCGGGACTACCTACTACGAGCAGTACTTC
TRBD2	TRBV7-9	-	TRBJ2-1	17	CASSLEPGLAGVNEQFF	TGTGCCAGCAGCTTAGAGCCGGGACTAGCGGGGGTTAATGAGCAGTTCTTC
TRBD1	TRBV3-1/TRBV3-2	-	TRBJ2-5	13	CASNRDRQETQYF	TGTGCCAGCAACCGGGACAGACAAGAGACCCAGTACTTC
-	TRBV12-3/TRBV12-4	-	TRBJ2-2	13	CASSLSTHVELFF	TGTGCCAGCAGTTTGAGTACACATGTGGAGCTGTTTTTT
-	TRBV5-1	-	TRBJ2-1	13	CASSTQTGNEQFF	TGCGCCAGCAGCACCCAGACTGGCAATGAGCAGTTCTTC
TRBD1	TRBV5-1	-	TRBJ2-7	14	CASSLAGQGHEQYF	TGCGCCAGCAGCTTAGCGGGACAGGGCCACGAGCAGTACTTC
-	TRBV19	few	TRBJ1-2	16	CASSIGSRVEIYGYTF	TGTGCCAGTAGTATAGGGAGTCGGGTAGAGATCTATGGCTACACCTTC
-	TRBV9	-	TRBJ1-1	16	CASSPHGRTMNTEAFF	TGTGCCAGCAGCCCCCACGGGAGAACCATGAACACTGAAGCTTTCTTT
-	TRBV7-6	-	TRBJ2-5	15	CASSLDVLFKETQYF	TGTGCCAGCAGCTTAGACGTCCTGTTCAAGGAGACCCAGTACTTC
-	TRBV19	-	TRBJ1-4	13	CASRKPDGEKLFF	TGTGCCAGTAGGAAACCCGACGGTGAAAAACTGTTTTTT
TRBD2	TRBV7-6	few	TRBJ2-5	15	CASTSRTSFHETQYF	TGTGCCAGCACCTCACGGACTAGCTTCCACGAGACCCAGTACTTC
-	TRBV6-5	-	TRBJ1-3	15	CASRNYYNSGNTIYF	TGTGCCAGCAGAAATTACTACAACTCTGGAAACACCATATATTTT
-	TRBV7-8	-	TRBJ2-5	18	CASSLNRDLRLGQETQYF	TGTGCCAGCAGCTTAAACCGGGATTTAAGACTTGGTCAAGAGACCCAGTACTTC
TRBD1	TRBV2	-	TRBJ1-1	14	CASSSGTGERQAFF	TGTGCCAGCAGCTCCGGGACAGGGGAGCGACAAGCTTTCTTT
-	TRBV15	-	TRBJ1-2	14	CATRPGGDAYGYTF	TGTGCCACCAGGCCGGGAGGGGATGCCTATGGCTACACCTTC
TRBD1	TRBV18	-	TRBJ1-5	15	CASSPGTGGVQPQHF	TGTGCCAGCTCACCGGGGACAGGGGGAGTTCAGCCCCAGCATTTT